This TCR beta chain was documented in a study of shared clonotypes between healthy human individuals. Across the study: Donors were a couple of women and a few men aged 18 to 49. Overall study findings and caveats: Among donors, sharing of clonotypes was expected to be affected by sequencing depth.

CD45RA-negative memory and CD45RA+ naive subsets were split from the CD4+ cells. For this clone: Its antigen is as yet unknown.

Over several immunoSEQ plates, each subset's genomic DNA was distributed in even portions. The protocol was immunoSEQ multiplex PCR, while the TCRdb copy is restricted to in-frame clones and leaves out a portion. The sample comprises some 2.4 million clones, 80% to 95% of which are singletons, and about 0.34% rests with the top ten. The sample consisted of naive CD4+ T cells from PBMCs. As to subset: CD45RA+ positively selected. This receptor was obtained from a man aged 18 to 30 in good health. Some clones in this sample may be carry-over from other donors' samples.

The CDR3 spells CASRSGQSGLAGHQYF. Here the CDR3 DNA reads TGTGCCAGCAGATCGGGACAGTCCGGACTAGCGGGCCATCAGTACTTC. V usage is TRBV28 and J usage is TRBJ2-4; 11 bases align to TRBD2. With V trimmed by 6 bases and J by 12 bases, 16 bases remained unmatched. The CDR3 is 16 residues long. From germline, CDR1 is MDHEN and CDR2 SYDVKM.